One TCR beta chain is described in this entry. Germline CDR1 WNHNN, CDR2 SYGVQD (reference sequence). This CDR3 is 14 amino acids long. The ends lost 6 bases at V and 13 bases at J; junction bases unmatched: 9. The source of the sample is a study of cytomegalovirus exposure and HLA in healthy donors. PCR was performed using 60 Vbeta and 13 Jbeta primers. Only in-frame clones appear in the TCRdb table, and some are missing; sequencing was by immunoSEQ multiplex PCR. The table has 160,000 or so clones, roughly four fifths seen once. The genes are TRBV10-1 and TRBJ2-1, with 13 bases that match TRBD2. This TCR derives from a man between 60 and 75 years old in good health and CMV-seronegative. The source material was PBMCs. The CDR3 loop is CASSGGTSGIPQFF. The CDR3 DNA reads TGCGCCAGCAGCGGCGGGACTAGCGGGATACCTCAGTTCTTC.